This TCR beta chain was retrieved from a study of quantifying T cell responses using KT2 cells. About the research overall: RNA was reverse transcribed with TCR alpha and beta constant-region primers. Under optimum conditions, T4 ligation efficiency was estimated at more than 8.5%.

Fixed numbers of PBMC received varying amounts of KT2 cells. Study-level points and caveats: The number of KT2 alpha and beta sequences was a linear function of input KT2 cells. Even the lowest spike-in, about one KT2 cell per 100,000 PBMC, yielded detectable KT2 sequences.

This clonotype has only a few counts. What it recognizes is unknown. An oligo carrying a UMI was ligated to the cDNA 3' end. The first PCR ran 4 to 5 cycles with an equimolar RC1.1 and RC1.2 beta primer mix. One entry per CDR3 protein, called by TCRdb with MiXCR from the UMI-ligation and nested PCR reads. The sample includes 39,000 or so distinct CDR3 sequences, about 15% of them seen just once. The V end lost 2 bases, the J end lost 8 bases, and 16 bases lay between the germline ends. The CDR3 contains 15 residues. The germline CDR1 and CDR2 sequences are MNHNY and SVGAGI (reference sequence). The chain employs TRBV6-6 and TRBJ1-5; TRBD1 is a possible D gene (6 bases). The source is a human donor. Input material: PBMCs spiked with cells of the T cell clone KT2. As DNA, the CDR3 is TGTGCCAGCAGTTACGCAGGGGCAGAGAAAAAGCCCCAGCATTTT. Translated, it gives CASSYAGAEKKPQHF.